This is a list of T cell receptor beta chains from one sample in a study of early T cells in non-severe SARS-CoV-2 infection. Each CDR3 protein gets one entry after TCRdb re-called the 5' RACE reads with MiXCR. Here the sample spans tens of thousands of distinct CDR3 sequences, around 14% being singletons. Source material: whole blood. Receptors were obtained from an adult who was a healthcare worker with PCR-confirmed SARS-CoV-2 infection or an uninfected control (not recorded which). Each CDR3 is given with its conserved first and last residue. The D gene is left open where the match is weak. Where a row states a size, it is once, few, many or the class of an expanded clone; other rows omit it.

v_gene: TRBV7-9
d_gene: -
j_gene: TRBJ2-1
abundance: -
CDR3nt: TGTGCCAGCAGCCCCCTCCCTCGCGGGCCCGAAATCCCCCCCAATGAGCAGTTCTTC
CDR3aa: CASSPLPRGPEIPPNEQFF

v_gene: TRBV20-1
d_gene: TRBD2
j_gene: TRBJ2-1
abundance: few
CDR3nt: TGCAGTGCCGACGAGCGGGGCTCCTACAATGAGCAGTTCTTC
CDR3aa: CSADERGSYNEQFF

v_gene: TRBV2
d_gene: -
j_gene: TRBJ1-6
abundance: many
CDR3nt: TGTGCCAGCAGTGCATTGAGGAGGGAGAATTCACCCCTCCACTTT
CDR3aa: CASSALRRENSPLHF

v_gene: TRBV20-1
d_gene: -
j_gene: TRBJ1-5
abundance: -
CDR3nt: TGCAGTGCACTGAGACAGTTCGTTCGGATATCAGAACCCCAGCATTTT
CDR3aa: CSALRQFVRISEPQHF

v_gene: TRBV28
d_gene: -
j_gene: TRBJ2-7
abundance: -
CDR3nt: TGTGCCAGCAGGACGATCAACGATCAGTACTTC
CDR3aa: CASRTINDQYF

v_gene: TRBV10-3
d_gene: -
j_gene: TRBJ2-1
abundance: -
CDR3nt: TGTGCCATCAGTGATCGGACTATCAGTGAGCAGTTCTTC
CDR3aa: CAISDRTISEQFF

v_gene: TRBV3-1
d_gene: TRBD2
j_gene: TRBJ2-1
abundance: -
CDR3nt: TGTGCCAGCAGCCAAGAATGGGACTACACGTACAATGAGCAGTTCTTC
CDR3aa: CASSQEWDYTYNEQFF

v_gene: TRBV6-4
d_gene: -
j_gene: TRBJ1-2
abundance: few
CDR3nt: TGTGCCAGCAGGATTTATAGGGACGTTGGTGGCTACACCTTC
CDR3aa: CASRIYRDVGGYTF

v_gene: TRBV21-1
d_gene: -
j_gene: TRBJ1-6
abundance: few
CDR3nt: TGTGCCAGCAGCTCCCCCATCCAGGACGGCTTTTGGTCACCCCTCCACTTT
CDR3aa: CASSSPIQDGFWSPLHF

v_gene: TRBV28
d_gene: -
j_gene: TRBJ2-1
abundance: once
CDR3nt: TGTGCCAGCAGCGCGGAAGGGATGGGCAATGAGCAGTTCTTC
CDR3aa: CASSAEGMGNEQFF

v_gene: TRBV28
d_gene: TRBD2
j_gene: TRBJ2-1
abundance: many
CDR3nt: TGTGCCAGCAGTTTAGCGGGAGGCCCACACAATGAGCAGTTCTTC
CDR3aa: CASSLAGGPHNEQFF

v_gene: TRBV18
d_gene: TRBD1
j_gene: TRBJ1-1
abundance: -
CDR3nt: TGTGCCAGCTCACGGACAGGCCTCACTGAAGCTTTCTTT
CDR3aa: CASSRTGLTEAFF

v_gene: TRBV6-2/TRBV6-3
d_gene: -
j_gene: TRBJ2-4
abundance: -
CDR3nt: TGTGCCAGCAGTTACGGGGCAGACGTTCACATTCAGTACTTC
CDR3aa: CASSYGADVHIQYF

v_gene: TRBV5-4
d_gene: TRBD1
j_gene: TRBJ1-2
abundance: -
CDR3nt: TGTGCCAGCAGCTTGGTCGGGACAGGCTATGGCTACACCTTC
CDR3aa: CASSLVGTGYGYTF

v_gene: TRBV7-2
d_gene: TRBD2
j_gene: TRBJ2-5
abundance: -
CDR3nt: TGTGCCAGCAGCTTAGTACTAGCGGCGACCCAGTACTTC
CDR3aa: CASSLVLAATQYF